Listed here are 28 T cell receptor beta chains from one sample, sequenced in a study of blood T cell repertoires in COVID-19. Some clones are missing from TCRdb's copy, which holds only in-frame ones; the method was immunoSEQ multiplex PCR. In the table there are tens of thousands of clones, 80% to 90% of which are singletons. The sequencing input was peripheral blood. The receptors here all came from a human donor in a cohort sampled during active COVID-19.

The chain has TRBV29-1 and TRBJ2-1, with TRBD2 matching 12 bases. Germline values: CDR1 SQVTM, CDR2 ANQGSEA. CDR3 length equals 14 residues. J was trimmed by 5 bases and V by 3 bases; bases with no gene match: 2. CDR3 sequence: CSVEGLAGHNEQFF. Here the CDR3 DNA reads TGCAGCGTTGAGGGACTAGCGGGCCACAATGAGCAGTTCTTC.

In regard to this clone: Relative to the germline gene, one junction end is altered; a read error may explain this. This chain connects TRBV25-1 to TRBJ1-3, with unresolved D. Germline CDR1 reads MGHDK; CDR2 reads SYGVNS. The CDR3 loop spans 11 amino acids. The CDR3 protein is CASSESGRRHF. CDR3 coding DNA: TGTGCCAGCAGTGAATCGGGAAGGCGTCATTTT.

For this clone: The junction shows a germline mismatch at one end, possibly a read error. The rearrangement links TRBV18 to TRBJ2-2; 8 bases are shared with TRBD1. CDR1 KGHSH and CDR2 LQKENI come from the germline V gene. CDR3 length: 16 amino acids. CDR3: CAGSKPGQGDTRELFF. DNA for the CDR3: TGTGCCGGATCTAAACCCGGACAGGGAGACACCCGGGAGCTGTTTTTT.

The CDR3 DNA sequence: TGTGCCAGTAGTATAGATCGTTCGAGGCCCCAGCATTTT. Translated: CASSIDRSRPQHF. The gene calls are TRBV19 and TRBJ1-5; D not certain. The CDR3 is 13 residues long. Germline lookup yields CDR1 LNHDA and CDR2 SQIVND (reference sequence). The V end was cut by 0 bases, the J end by 9 bases, with 9 bases between.

This chain uses TRBV19 with TRBJ1-1; D remains unclear. The CDR3 is 13 amino acids. From germline, CDR1 is LNHDA and CDR2 SQIVND (reference sequence). Trimming took 8 bases from V and 4 from J, leaving 14 bases between them. This CDR3 reads CASLIRDGTEAFF. CDR3 DNA sequence: TGTGCCAGTTTGATCCGGGATGGCACTGAAGCTTTCTTT.

This chain connects TRBV6-6 to TRBJ1-5; D is possibly TRBD1 (6 bases). Germline loops: CDR1 MNHNY, CDR2 SVGAGI (reference sequence). This CDR3 comprises 13 residues. V lost 7 bases to trimming and J lost 5 bases, with 12 bases between them. This chain's CDR3 is CASTNRVHQPQHF. The CDR3, as DNA: TGTGCCAGCACAAACAGGGTTCATCAGCCCCAGCATTTT.

The chain has TRBV2 and TRBJ2-7; D is possibly TRBD2 (5 bases). The germline V and J ends were trimmed by 4 bases and 4 bases, with 5 bases remaining between them. The CDR3 sequence is 11 residues long. Germline V gene data show CDR1 as SNHLY and CDR2 as FYNNEI. CDR3 DNA sequence: TGTGCCAGCAGTGGCGGGTACGAGCAGTACTTC. It codes for CASSGGYEQYF.

The rearrangement links TRBV24-1 to TRBJ2-6; D ambiguous. The CDR3 contains 15 residues. V dropped 3 bases and J dropped 2 bases, with 7 bases sitting between them. Germline CDR1 KGHDR, CDR2 SFDVKD. The CDR3 DNA reads TGTGCCACCAGTGATCCGACAACTGGGGCCAACGTCCTGACTTTC. It specifies CATSDPTTGANVLTF.

The rearrangement joins TRBV3-1 (or the pseudogene TRBV3-2) to TRBJ2-5; 14 bases map to TRBD2. Losses at the gene ends were 1 base for V and 5 bases for J; bases not matched to a gene: 6. The germline CDR1 and CDR2 sequences are LGHDT and YNNKEL (reference sequence). This CDR3 is built from 17 residues. The CDR3 DNA follows: TGTGCCAGCAGCCAAGGACTAGCGGGGGGGCCCGGGGAGACCCAGTACTTC. Translation: CASSQGLAGGPGETQYF.

The J gene is TRBJ1-3, the V gene TRBV30; D is undetermined. V lost 1 base to trimming and J lost 1 base, with 11 bases between them. Germline loops: CDR1 GTSNPN, CDR2 SVGIG (reference sequence). The CDR3 totals 15 residues. This CDR3 reads CAWSAGKGSGNTIYF. The CDR3 nucleotides read TGTGCCTGGAGTGCGGGGAAAGGGTCTGGAAACACCATATATTTT.

This clone appeared a few times. V usage is TRBV24-1 and J usage is TRBJ2-5; D perhaps matches TRBD1 (6 bases). Germline assignment: CDR1 KGHDR and CDR2 SFDVKD. The CDR3 has 15 residues. V lost 3 bases and J 4 bases, leaving 14 bases between the germline ends. The CDR3 DNA reads TGTGCCACCAGTGATGTAACAGGGCCGATAGAGACCCAGTACTTC. Its translation: CATSDVTGPIETQYF.

In this sample, this clone turned up once. The chain uses TRBV4-1 and TRBJ1-5, with 8 bases aligning to TRBD1. Germline V gives CDR1 MGHRA, CDR2 YSYEKL. V was pared by 4 bases and J by 1 base, with 6 bases of the junction left unmatched. This CDR3 is 16 amino acids long. DNA for the CDR3: TGCGCCAGCAGCCGCGAGACAGGGGAGAGCAATCAGCCCCAGCATTTT. Its translation: CASSRETGESNQPQHF.

The chain is built from TRBV4-1 and TRBJ2-1; 11 bases line up with TRBD2. This CDR3 spans 18 amino acids. With V trimmed by 0 bases and J by 12 bases, 16 bases remained unmatched. Germline CDR1 and CDR2: MGHRA and YSYEKL. In DNA form, the CDR3 reads TGCGCCAGCAGCCAAGAAAAAGGAACTAGCGGGAGTTTAACTAGGCAGTTCTTC. This sequence encodes CASSQEKGTSGSLTRQFF.

The chain combines TRBV6-2 or TRBV6-3 with TRBJ2-2, with a possible D match to TRBD2 (6 bases). Trimming shortened V by 5 bases and J by 3 bases, and 16 bases separated the two germline ends. There are 16 residues in the CDR3. CDR1 and CDR2 from the germline V gene are MNHEY and SVGEGT. The CDR3 coding sequence is TGTGCCAGCAGTCCCTTAGCGGAGTCGGACACCGGGGAGCTGTTTTTT. As protein: CASSPLAESDTGELFF.

V and J are TRBV7-2 and TRBJ2-1; tentative D call: TRBD2 (6 bases). Germline V CDR1 and CDR2: SGHTA, FQGNSA. The length of the CDR3 is 15 residues. With 6 bases removed from V and 9 bases from J, the gap between germline ends came to 21 bases. In DNA, the CDR3 is TGTGCCAGCAGTTCACTCGGGGGAGCGGGCGGTGAGCAGTTCTTC. This gives the protein CASSSLGGAGGEQFF.

The chain has TRBV5-5 and TRBJ2-5, with 9 bases lining up with TRBD1. V trimming: 5 bases; J trimming: 1 base; junction bases outside the gene matches: 9. The germline V gene encodes CDR1 SGHKS and CDR2 YYEKEE (reference sequence). The CDR3 has 16 residues. The CDR3 DNA reads TGTGCCAGCAGGCGTTCGGGACAGGGTGGCCAAGAGACCCAGTACTTC. The encoded protein is CASRRSGQGGQETQYF.

This clone was counted only a few times. J is TRBJ1-2 and V is TRBV6-1; D remains ambiguous. V gave up 4 bases and J gave up 2 bases, with 17 bases separating them. CDR1 is MNHNS, CDR2 SASEGT, per germline. This CDR3 is 16 amino acids long. CDR3 amino acids: CASSVHDLIKNYGYTF. As DNA, the CDR3 is TGTGCCAGCAGTGTTCACGACTTGATAAAGAACTATGGCTACACCTTC.

V gene TRBV4-2 combines with J gene TRBJ2-2; 8 positions agree with TRBD2. After removal of 0 bases from V and 0 bases from J, the junction contained 3 bases not matched to a gene. CDR1 LGHNA and CDR2 YNFKEQ come from the germline V gene. This CDR3 is 17 amino acids long. This CDR3 reads CASSQEPSGSNTGELFF. The CDR3 DNA is TGTGCCAGCAGCCAAGAACCTAGCGGGTCGAACACCGGGGAGCTGTTTTTT.

The rearrangement joins TRBV19 to TRBJ1-1; D is undetermined. CDR3 length: 13 residues. V was cut by 6 bases and J by 2 bases, with 10 bases left in between. Germline-derived CDR1 and CDR2 are LNHDA and SQIVND (reference sequence). CDR3 coding DNA: TGTGCCAGTAGCCGTGACTCCAACACTGAAGCTTTCTTT. Its translation: CASSRDSNTEAFF.

The genes are TRBV7-2 and TRBJ2-1, with TRBD2 matching over 9 bases. CDR3 length: 15 residues. J was trimmed by 4 bases and V by 5 bases; bases with no gene match: 6. The germline CDR1 and CDR2 sequences are SGHTA and FQGNSA. This chain's CDR3 is CASSARGGRYNEQFF. CDR3 sequence (DNA): TGTGCCAGCAGCGCGCGGGGGGGCAGGTACAATGAGCAGTTCTTC.

J is TRBJ2-5 and V is TRBV7-2; TRBD2 matches 9 bases. Germline V gene sequence: CDR1 SGHTA, CDR2 FQGNSA. There are 16 residues in the CDR3. The J segment lost 2 bases and the V segment lost 1 base, leaving 5 bases of the junction unmatched. The CDR3 is CASSLGLAGTQETQYF. The CDR3 DNA is TGTGCCAGCAGCTTAGGGCTAGCGGGGACACAAGAGACCCAGTACTTC. The full variable domain, rest sourced from reference TRBV7-2 and TRBJ2-5, is GAGVSQSPSNKVTEKGKDVELRCDPISGHTALYWYRQSLGQGLEFLIYFQGNSAPDKSGLPSDRFSAERTGGSVSTLTIQRTQQEDSAVYLCASSLGLAGTQETQYFGPGTRLLVL.

This clone was observed a few times. This chain uses TRBV28 with TRBJ1-6, with a weak D call TRBD1 (5 bases). CDR1 is MDHEN and CDR2 is SYDVKM in the germline V gene. Trimming took 8 bases from V and 7 from J, leaving 15 bases between them. CDR3 length: 14 amino acids. CDR3: CASLGGAGNSPLHF. The DNA for the CDR3 is TGTGCCAGCTTAGGAGGGGCTGGCAATTCACCCCTCCACTTT.

The V call is TRBV12-5, the J call TRBJ1-1, with D unresolved. The CDR3 contains 13 residues. The V end lost 6 bases, the J end lost 1 base, and 9 bases lay between the germline ends. CDR1 and CDR2 from the germline V gene are LGHNT and FRNRAP. The CDR3 here is CASGPDWNTEAFF. The CDR3 nucleotides read TGTGCTAGTGGGCCCGACTGGAACACTGAAGCTTTCTTT.

The sample holds a few counts of this clone. The chain is built from TRBV3-1 (or the pseudogene TRBV3-2) and TRBJ2-2, with 8 positions matching TRBD1. J gave up 4 bases and V 4 bases, and 5 bases lay outside the gene matches. CDR1 is LGHDT and CDR2 is YNNKEL in the germline V gene (reference sequence). The CDR3 consists of 15 residues. The CDR3 DNA is TGTGCCAGCAGCCTCCGGACAGGGTCCACCGGGGAGCTGTTTTTT. It codes for CASSLRTGSTGELFF.

The chain carries TRBV25-1 and TRBJ2-3; 12 bases agree with TRBD2. CDR1 and CDR2 from the germline V gene are MGHDK and SYGVNS. J gave up 4 bases and V 5 bases, and 7 bases lay outside the gene matches. This CDR3 has 16 amino acids. CDR3 DNA sequence: TGTGCCAGCAGTAGTGCTAGCGGGGGGGCCCCAGATACGCAGTATTTT. Amino acid sequence: CASSSASGGAPDTQYF.

The chain links TRBV9 to TRBJ2-7; possible D gene TRBD2, 6 bases. Germline CDR1 SGDLS, CDR2 YYNGEE. Trimming took off 3 bases at V and 3 bases at J, with 16 bases between the two ends. CDR3 length equals 15 residues. The CDR3 DNA reads TGTGCCAGCAGCGCCTCCCGGGGGACGTACTACGAGCAGTACTTC. It yields the protein CASSASRGTYYEQYF. Full variable domain (outside the CDR3, taken from reference TRBV9 and TRBJ2-7): DSGVTQTPKHLITATGQRVTLRCSPRSGDLSVYWYQQSLDQGLQFLIQYYNGEERAKGNILERFSAQQFPDLHSELNLSSLELGDSALYFCASSASRGTYYEQYFGPGTRLTVT.

The V and J genes are TRBV7-6 and TRBJ1-1, with 10 bases fitting TRBD1. Trimming took 1 base from V and 5 from J; bases not matched to a gene: 4. CDR1 and CDR2 (germline): SGHVS, FNYEAQ. This CDR3 region has 15 residues. The CDR3 loop reads CASSLGTGGETEAFF. The CDR3 DNA is TGTGCCAGCAGCTTAGGGACAGGGGGTGAGACTGAAGCTTTCTTT. Full variable domain (remainder filled in from reference TRBV7-6 and TRBJ1-1): GAGVSQSPRYKVTKRGQDVALRCDPISGHVSLYWYRQALGQGPEFLTYFNYEAQQDKSGLPNDRFSAERPEGSISTLTIQRTEQRDSAMYRCASSLGTGGETEAFFGQGTRLTVV.

The chain is built from TRBV19 and TRBJ2-1; 11 nucleotides match TRBD2. The CDR3 length is 18 residues. Germline CDR1 reads LNHDA; CDR2 reads SQIVND (reference sequence). V shed 5 bases, J shed 4 bases, and the junction held 13 bases outside the gene matches. The CDR3 reads CASSQTSGSLYGYNEQFF. Here the CDR3 DNA reads TGTGCCAGTAGTCAAACTAGCGGGAGCCTTTATGGGTACAATGAGCAGTTCTTC.